Listed here are 26 T cell receptor beta chains from one sample, sequenced in a study of cytomegalovirus exposure and HLA in healthy donors. The PCR made use of 60 Vbeta and 13 Jbeta primers. This table comes from immunoSEQ multiplex PCR, and its TCRdb copy is limited to in-frame clones, with some not included. The sample yields approximately 140,000 clones, 70% to 80% seen once. The material sequenced was PBMCs. These TCRs come from a male donor in good health and CMV-seronegative.

The CDR3 protein is CAWSGPGQLYGYTF. For the CDR3, the DNA is TGTGCCTGGAGTGGACCGGGACAGCTCTATGGCTACACCTTC. The chain employs TRBV30 and TRBJ1-2; TRBD1 matches 7 bases. The CDR3 is 14 amino acids. Germline V lookup: CDR1 GTSNPN, CDR2 SVGIG (reference sequence). Trimming took 1 base from V and 4 from J; bases not matched to a gene: 6.

This sequence joins TRBV4-2 and TRBJ2-5; the match to TRBD1 covers 7 bases. Germline V CDR1 and CDR2: LGHNA, YNFKEQ. V lost 0 bases, J lost 5 bases, and 9 bases stayed unmatched. This CDR3 spans 16 amino acids. The CDR3, as DNA: TGTGCCAGCAGCCAAGATCCGGGCAGGGGGAGCGAGACCCAGTACTTC. This encodes CASSQDPGRGSETQYF.

The chain recombines TRBV12-2 with TRBJ1-5; the table's D call of TRBD1 was not tested on the DNA. TRBV12-2 is noted as a pseudogene. The CDR3 extends over 16 amino acids. The CDR3, as DNA: TGTGCAAGTCGCCCCATGGAACAGGGCCTCCCGGGGCCCCAGCATTTT. Protein: CASRPMEQGLPGPQHF.

This clone was recorded once. V usage is TRBV9 and J usage is TRBJ1-1; the D gene is possibly TRBD1 (6 bases). The CDR3 has 13 amino acids. Trimming took off 4 bases at V and 1 base at J, with 8 bases between the two ends. In germline, CDR1 is SGDLS, CDR2 YYNGEE. In DNA form, the CDR3 reads TGTGCCAGCAGCCTACAGGGGAACACTGAAGCTTTCTTT. It is translated as CASSLQGNTEAFF.

The chain has TRBV6-5 and TRBJ2-7; TRBD1 aligns across 9 bases. With 4 bases clipped from V and 3 bases from J, the junction kept 4 bases outside the gene matches. Per germline, CDR1 MNHEY and CDR2 SVGAGI. The CDR3 contains 14 residues. The chain's CDR3 is CASSSGTGYYEQYF. The CDR3 region has the DNA TGTGCCAGCAGTTCCGGGACAGGGTACTACGAGCAGTACTTC.

V and J are TRBV7-8 and TRBJ2-7, with a weak D call TRBD1 (6 bases). V lost 5 bases and J lost 2, with 13 bases in between. CDR1 is SGHVS, CDR2 FQNEAQ, per germline. There are 14 residues in the CDR3. For the CDR3, the DNA is TGTGCCAGCAGCAGACCGACAGGAACCTACGAGCAGTACTTC. Its translation: CASSRPTGTYEQYF.

The chain links TRBV5-5 to TRBJ1-4, with 7 bases fitting TRBD1. CDR3 size: 15 residues. Looked up from germline, CDR1 is SGHKS and CDR2 is YYEKEE (reference sequence). The J segment lost 7 bases and the V segment lost 1 base, leaving 7 bases of the junction unmatched. The CDR3 reads CASSLFEAGGEKLFF. The DNA for the CDR3 is TGTGCCAGCAGCTTGTTCGAGGCAGGGGGTGAAAAACTGTTTTTT.

This clone occurred a few times. V gene TRBV5-4 combines with J gene TRBJ1-1, with 10 bases that match TRBD1. Germline V gene data show CDR1 as SGHNT and CDR2 as YYREEE (reference sequence). This CDR3 spans 13 amino acids. The ends lost 4 bases at V and 11 bases at J; junction bases unmatched: 8. CDR3 DNA: TGTGCCAGCAGCGTGACAGGGGGCGCGAATGCTTTCTTT. Its translation: CASSVTGGANAFF.

The V and J genes are TRBV6-5 and TRBJ2-3, with D possibly being TRBD1 (6 bases). The V gene lost 4 bases and the J gene lost 0 bases, with 14 bases spanning the gap. The germline gives CDR1 MNHEY, CDR2 SVGAGI. The CDR3 extends over 16 amino acids. The DNA for the CDR3 is TGTGCCAGCAGTTCCGGGACACTACCTAGCACAGATACGCAGTATTTT. It specifies CASSSGTLPSTDTQYF.

The chain joins TRBV7-2 to TRBJ1-6; D perhaps matches TRBD1 (6 bases). Trimming took off 0 bases at V and 13 bases at J, with 16 bases between the two ends. The CDR3 length is 15 residues. In germline, CDR1 is SGHTA, CDR2 FQGNSA. CDR3 amino acids: CASSLAQTGSAPLHF. The CDR3 DNA reads as TGTGCCAGCAGCTTAGCCCAGACAGGTTCTGCGCCCCTCCACTTT. Full variable domain (rest looked up from reference TRBV7-2 and TRBJ1-6): GAGVSQSPSNKVTEKGKDVELRCDPISGHTALYWYRQSLGQGLEFLIYFQGNSAPDKSGLPSDRFSAERTGGSVSTLTIQRTQQEDSAVYLCASSLAQTGSAPLHFGNGTRLTVT.

The V gene is TRBV27, the J gene TRBJ2-7; 9 positions agree with TRBD1. The V segment lost 2 bases and the J segment 0 bases; nucleotides outside the gene matches: 2. The CDR3 contains 15 residues. Germline V CDR1 and CDR2: MNHEY, SMNVEV (reference sequence). The CDR3 sequence is CASSLGTGRSYEQYF. The CDR3 bases are TGTGCCAGCAGTTTAGGGACAGGGCGCTCCTACGAGCAGTACTTC.

V gene TRBV7-3 combines with J gene TRBJ2-2; perhaps TRBD1 as D (5 bases). CDR3 length: 15 residues. Germline CDR1 SGHTA, CDR2 FQGTGA. Trimming took 1 base from V and 4 from J, leaving 10 bases between them. CDR3 protein: CASSLSSGRTGELFF. CDR3 coding DNA: TGTGCCAGCAGCTTAAGTTCAGGGCGCACCGGGGAGCTGTTTTTT.

This clone was counted only a few times. The J gene is TRBJ1-5, the V gene TRBV28; 9 bases match TRBD1. V lost 2 bases, J lost 1 base, and 15 bases stayed unmatched. Germline CDR1 reads MDHEN; CDR2 reads SYDVKM. This CDR3 is built from 20 residues. For the CDR3, the DNA is TGTGCCAGCAGTTTAGGGCCGGCGGGACAGGGCCTCTGGAGCAATCAGCCCCAGCATTTT. This gives the protein CASSLGPAGQGLWSNQPQHF.

About this clone itself: One end of the junction fails to match germline, which may point to a read error. The J gene is TRBJ1-5, the V gene TRBV6-6; 7 bases line up with TRBD1. Germline-derived CDR1 and CDR2 are MNHNY and SVGAGI (reference sequence). CDR3 length: 16 residues. CDR3 sequence: CASSYSGTAMNQLQHF. The CDR3 DNA is TGTGCCAGCAGTTACTCTGGGACAGCGATGAATCAGCTCCAGCATTTT.

The CDR3: CASSHSRQGSYEQYF. The CDR3 bases are TGTGCCAGCAGCCATTCAAGACAGGGTTCCTACGAGCAGTACTTC. The chain combines TRBV4-2 with TRBJ2-5; 7 nucleotides agree with TRBD1. The J call may not be correct, given that the DNA end is closer to TRBJ2-7. Germline V gene data show CDR1 as LGHNA and CDR2 as YNFKEQ. The CDR3 contains 15 residues.

This clone was seen only a few times. This rearrangement joins TRBV7-6 to TRBJ2-2, with TRBD1 matching 8 bases. Germline values: CDR1 SGHVS, CDR2 FNYEAQ. Trimming removed 6 bases from V and 2 bases from J; junction bases left unmatched: 2. The CDR3 contains 14 residues. CDR3 sequence: CASRGTGNTGELFF. CDR3 DNA sequence: TGTGCCAGCAGGGGGACAGGCAACACCGGGGAGCTGTTTTTT.

The chain uses TRBV6-5 and TRBJ2-5; perhaps TRBD2 as D (5 bases). The CDR3 consists of 13 residues. Trimming cost V 6 bases and J 7 bases, with 15 bases left between them. Germline lookup yields CDR1 MNHEY and CDR2 SVGAGI. The CDR3 region is CASSSIARGTQYF. In DNA, the CDR3 is TGTGCCAGCAGCTCAATCGCACGGGGGACCCAGTACTTC.

V and J are TRBV4-3 and TRBJ1-1, with D possibly TRBD1 on 6 matching bases. V lost 1 base to trimming and J lost 7 bases, with 13 bases between them. There are 14 residues in the CDR3. From germline, CDR1 is LGHNA and CDR2 YSLEER. CDR3 residues: CASSQVRGAIEAFF. CDR3 in DNA: TGCGCCAGCAGCCAAGTTCGGGGGGCCATTGAAGCTTTCTTT.

The gene calls are TRBV4-3 and TRBJ1-1; the D is unclear. The germline CDR1 and CDR2 sequences are LGHNA and YSLEER. Between the trimmed V and J ends, which lost 5 bases and 4 bases, there was a span of 11 bases. This CDR3 is built from 13 residues. In nucleotides, the CDR3 is TGCGCCAGCAGCGTCCGGGTTCGCACTGAAGCTTTCTTT. Translated: CASSVRVRTEAFF.

The J gene is TRBJ1-1, the V gene TRBV5-1; 10 nucleotides agree with TRBD1. V lost 0 bases, J lost 10 bases, and 6 bases stayed unmatched. The CDR3 totals 14 residues. Germline loops: CDR1 SGHRS, CDR2 YFSETQ. CDR3 in amino acids: CASSLGTGTGVAFF. CDR3 nucleotide sequence: TGCGCCAGCAGCTTGGGCACCGGGACAGGGGTAGCTTTCTTT.

This clone was recorded only once. The CDR3 reads CASTVAGANVLTF. In DNA, the CDR3 is TGTGCCAGCACGGTCGCTGGGGCCAACGTCCTGACTTTC. The V call is TRBV28, the J call TRBJ2-6; the D is unclear. CDR1 MDHEN and CDR2 SYDVKM come from the germline V gene. V gave up 7 bases and J gave up 2 bases, with 6 bases separating them. The CDR3 is 13 amino acids.

This chain connects TRBV7-2 to TRBJ1-1; D remains unclear. V shed 3 bases and J shed 3 bases, with 11 bases lying between them. The CDR3 runs 14 residues. CDR1 and CDR2 (germline): SGHTA, FQGNSA. The CDR3 sequence is CASSLRGWDTEAFF. The CDR3 DNA sequence: TGTGCCAGCAGCTTGAGAGGGTGGGACACTGAAGCTTTCTTT.

V gene TRBV9 combines with J gene TRBJ2-2, with TRBD1 matching over 12 bases. The CDR3 has 17 amino acids. J lost 4 bases, V lost 4 bases, and 8 bases had no gene match. The germline V gene encodes CDR1 SGDLS and CDR2 YYNGEE. CDR3 nucleotides: TGTGCCAGCAGCCTGGGACAGGGGGCGTCGGTCACCGGGGAGCTGTTTTTT. Its protein product is CASSLGQGASVTGELFF.

This clone was detected once. The chain is built from TRBV7-9 and TRBJ2-5, with D tentatively TRBD1 (6 bases). The CDR3 runs 13 residues. Germline values: CDR1 SEHNR, CDR2 FQNEAQ (reference sequence). Trimming took off 5 bases at V and 4 bases at J, with 11 bases between the two ends. The CDR3 DNA follows: TGTGCCAGCAGCCGCGGACAGCTAGAGACCCAGTACTTC. Its translation: CASSRGQLETQYF.

V and J are TRBV4-1 and TRBJ2-3; the match to TRBD2 covers 11 bases. Trimming took 1 base from V and 5 from J; bases not matched to a gene: 8. The CDR3 has 17 amino acids. CDR1 is MGHRA, CDR2 YSYEKL, per germline. The CDR3 region has the DNA TGCGCCAGCAGCCAAGGGACCCTAGCGGGGGGCGTAGATACGCAGTATTTT. It specifies CASSQGTLAGGVDTQYF.

J is TRBJ2-3 and V is TRBV11-2; TRBD1 matches 12 bases. CDR1 and CDR2 (germline): SGHAT, FQNNGV. Trimming removed 6 bases from V and 7 bases from J; junction bases left unmatched: 5. The CDR3 is 14 residues long. CDR3 loop: CASSRDRGLYTQYF. The CDR3 DNA sequence: TGTGCCAGCAGTAGGGACAGGGGGCTGTATACGCAGTATTTT.